This T cell receptor (beta chain) derives from a study of CD8 T cells in Susac syndrome. Study details: When blood was collected, patients with Susac syndrome were therapy-naive, were taking corticosteroids, or were receiving intravenous immunoglobulin alone. Whole-study findings and limits: Detection of Susac-specific public clones gave some 17 in total CD8+ repertoires and roughly five in CD8+ TEMRA repertoires. It was acknowledged in the study that its TCR sequencing and HLA analysis involved a relatively small number of individuals.

The CDR3 contains 15 residues. Between the trimmed V and J ends, which lost 0 bases and 9 bases, there was a span of 16 bases. Germline CDR1 reads SGDLS; CDR2 reads YYNGEE. The RNA, about 0.5 to 1 ug, was put through reverse transcription using random hexamers. MiXCR was run by TCRdb on the immunoSEQ multiplex PCR reads, yielding one entry per CDR3 protein. Here the sample spans 100,000 to 150,000 distinct CDR3 sequences, around 94% being singletons. For this clonotype: Its antigen is unknown.

Sample: CD8+ T cells from PBMCs. This TCR came from a human donor with Susac syndrome. The rearrangement uses TRBV9 and TRBJ2-1; D could derive from TRBD1 or TRBD2 (7 bases each). The CDR3 DNA reads TGTGCCAGCAGCGTAGCTCGACAGGGAGGGAGTGAGCAGTTCTTC. Amino acids: CASSVARQGGSEQFF. The full variable domain, with the rest looked up from reference TRBV9 and TRBJ2-1, is DSGVTQTPKHLITATGQRVTLRCSPRSGDLSVYWYQQSLDQGLQFLIQYYNGEERAKGNILERFSAQQFPDLHSELNLSSLELGDSALYFCASSVARQGGSEQFFGPGTRLTVL.